The 15 T cell receptor beta chains listed next were all sequenced from one sample in a study of CD8 T cells in Susac syndrome. Random hexamers served to reverse transcribe roughly 0.45 to 1 ug RNA. In TCRdb, the immunoSEQ multiplex PCR reads were re-called with MiXCR into one record per CDR3 protein. Of fewer than 350,000 distinct CDR3 sequences in the sample, 75% to 85% were seen once. The sequenced sample was CD8+ T cells from PBMCs. These TCRs come from a human donor with multiple sclerosis.

The V and J genes are TRBV20-1 and TRBJ2-1, with 9 nucleotides matching TRBD2. The length of the CDR3 is 15 residues. J gave up 4 bases and V 0 bases, and 4 bases lay outside the gene matches. Germline V gives CDR1 DFQATT, CDR2 SNEGSKA (reference sequence). CDR3 nucleotide sequence: TGCAGTGCTAGAGATAGCGGGGGCCTTTACAATGAGCAGTTCTTC. Protein sequence: CSARDSGGLYNEQFF.

The chain combines TRBV30 with TRBJ1-6; D remains unclear. The CDR3 consists of 12 residues. CDR1 and CDR2 (germline): GTSNPN, SVGIG (reference sequence). V lost 0 bases and J 10 bases, leaving 7 bases between the germline ends. CDR3 DNA: TGTGCCTGGAGTGTCGCCCTATCACCCCTCCACTTT. Protein: CAWSVALSPLHF.

V is TRBV11-2 and J is TRBJ2-1, with no clear D. Trimming pared 7 bases from V and 0 bases from J, leaving 13 bases between. This CDR3 region has 15 residues. Germline V gene sequence: CDR1 SGHAT, CDR2 FQNNGV. As DNA, the CDR3 is TGTGCCAGCAACAGCGCCAGGTCCTCCTACAATGAGCAGTTCTTC. It encodes CASNSARSSYNEQFF.

CDR3 coding DNA: TGTGCCAGTTCCCCTGGCCCAGCGGGAGATTTCAATGAGCAGTTCTTC. This codes for CASSPGPAGDFNEQFF. V is TRBV6-2 or TRBV6-3 and J is TRBJ2-1; 8 positions match TRBD2. V lost 9 bases to trimming and J lost 6 bases; unmatched junction nucleotides: 16. The CDR3 sequence is 16 residues long. CDR1 is MNHEY and CDR2 is SVGEGT in the germline V gene.

The chain uses TRBV12-3 or TRBV12-4 and TRBJ2-5; 8 nucleotides agree with TRBD2. CDR3 size: 14 residues. V dropped 7 bases and J dropped 4; count of bases not matched to a gene: 8. This chain's CDR3 is CASTGRAFGETQYF. The DNA of the CDR3 is TGTGCCAGCACCGGGAGGGCCTTTGGAGAGACCCAGTACTTC.

The chain employs TRBV12-3 or TRBV12-4 and TRBJ2-7; the match to TRBD2 covers 12 bases. This CDR3 spans 14 amino acids. Losses at the gene ends were 5 bases for V and 6 bases for J; bases not matched to a gene: 5. Written as DNA, the CDR3 is TGTGCCAGCAGTCCGGTGACTAGCGGGAGCGAGCAGTACTTC. Its translation is CASSPVTSGSEQYF.

The chain carries TRBV6-1 and TRBJ1-2; no clear D. Germline V lookup: CDR1 MNHNS, CDR2 SASEGT. The CDR3 covers 11 residues. V shed 0 bases and J shed 11 bases, with 7 bases lying between them. The chain's CDR3 is CASSEAGRYTF. For the CDR3, the DNA is TGTGCCAGCAGTGAAGCGGGGAGATACACCTTC.

V usage is TRBV27 and J usage is TRBJ1-5; D gene uncertain. V was pared by 3 bases and J by 1 base, with 10 bases between. CDR3 length: 15 residues. Germline V CDR1 and CDR2: MNHEY, SMNVEV (reference sequence). The CDR3 DNA reads TGTGCCAGCAGTTTCGGCAGCAAAAGCAATCAGCCCCAGCATTTT. Translated: CASSFGSKSNQPQHF.

The chain has TRBV6-2 or TRBV6-3 and TRBJ1-5; D is unresolved. Trimming took off 5 bases at V and 4 bases at J, with 15 bases between the two ends. Germline assignment: CDR1 MNHEY and CDR2 SVGEGT. The CDR3 sequence is 15 residues long. CDR3 DNA sequence: TGTGCCAGCAGTACTGGGGTGACCCTGAATCAGCCCCAGCATTTT. Translated, it gives CASSTGVTLNQPQHF.

This clonotype has just a few counts. The chain recombines TRBV6-5 with TRBJ1-2; no firm D call. The CDR3 has 12 residues. V lost 2 bases to trimming and J lost 8 bases, with 9 bases between them. In germline, CDR1 is MNHEY, CDR2 SVGAGI. DNA for the CDR3: TGTGCCAGCAGTTACACGGGGTACGGCTACACCTTC. Its protein product is CASSYTGYGYTF.

CDR3 sequence reads: CASSPGVAGYEQYF. The CDR3 DNA follows: TGCGCCAGCAGCCCGGGGGTAGCGGGCTACGAGCAGTACTTC. The V call is TRBV10-1, the J call TRBJ2-7; 7 bases match TRBD2. Germline values: CDR1 WNHNN, CDR2 SYGVQD (reference sequence). The CDR3 runs to 14 residues. J lost 3 bases, V lost 6 bases, and 8 bases had no gene match.

The chain has TRBV20-1 and TRBJ2-3; 9 bases agree with TRBD2. The trim removed 3 bases at V and 7 bases at J, leaving 17 bases unmatched. The CDR3 is made up of 17 amino acids. Germline V gene sequence: CDR1 DFQATT, CDR2 SNEGSKA (reference sequence). The CDR3 region is CSARANLAGSLGYTQYF. CDR3 nucleotides: TGCAGTGCTAGGGCTAATCTAGCGGGAAGCCTCGGGTATACGCAGTATTTT.

This clonotype has a handful of counts. V and J are TRBV6-1 and TRBJ1-5; D is unresolved. Between the trimmed V and J ends, which lost 6 bases and 3 bases, there was a span of 21 bases. Germline CDR1 and CDR2: MNHNS and SASEGT. There are 17 residues in the CDR3. The CDR3 region is CASSLVVASLPNQPQHF. The CDR3, as DNA: TGTGCCAGCAGCCTCGTGGTGGCCTCCCTCCCCAATCAGCCCCAGCATTTT.

This chain links TRBV28 with TRBJ1-1; perhaps TRBD1 as D (6 bases). Trimming removed 11 bases at V and 3 bases at J, with 16 bases between. This CDR3 comprises 13 residues. Germline-derived CDR1 and CDR2 are MDHEN and SYDVKM. CDR3 nucleotides: TGTGCCGGCTCACAGGGCCTATACACTGAAGCTTTCTTT. The encoded protein is CAGSQGLYTEAFF.

V gene TRBV12-3 or TRBV12-4 combines with J gene TRBJ1-5; D gene ambiguous. This CDR3 spans 15 amino acids. Trimming took 3 bases from V and 7 from J, leaving 16 bases between them. CDR3 amino acids: CASSFGRQSLQPQHF. In nucleotides, the CDR3 is TGTGCCAGCAGTTTTGGTCGCCAGTCACTACAGCCCCAGCATTTT.